What follows describes a single T cell receptor (beta chain). Its antigen remains unknown. The sample is drawn from a study of cytomegalovirus exposure and HLA in healthy donors. The CDR3 extends over 12 amino acids. Deletions cut 7 bases from V and 7 bases from J, with 13 bases between. CDR1 and CDR2 from the germline V gene are MDHEN and SYDVKM. Amplification used 60 Vbeta primers and 13 Jbeta primers. TCRdb's table, derived via immunoSEQ multiplex PCR, lists solely in-frame clones and lacks some. The listing contains roughly 200,000 clones. Study conclusions and caveats: 150 or so TCR beta chains were listed as cytomegalovirus-associated. Later work found most CMV-associated TCR beta chains apparently HLA-restricted. A previous analysis found most TCR beta V segments productive roughly 90% or roughly 30% of the time.

The origin of this receptor is a girl aged 2 to 9 in good health and CMV-seropositive. The sample taken for sequencing was PBMCs. This sequence joins TRBV28 and TRBJ1-2, with a possible D match to TRBD1 (6 bases). The DNA for the CDR3 is TGTGCCAGCACCGAGGGGGTTCGTGGCTACACCTTC. Protein product: CASTEGVRGYTF.